This is a list of T cell receptor beta chains from one sample in a study of T cells in Graves' hyperthyroidism and ophthalmopathy. TCRdb reanalysed the multiplex PCR reads using MiXCR and keeps one entry per CDR3 protein. The data contain hundreds of thousands of distinct CDR3 sequences, roughly 17% of them singletons. Sequencing used blood. The receptors were gathered from a woman aged 18-30 years with Graves' hyperthyroidism. Both conserved end residues are part of each CDR3. The D gene is left open where the match is weak. Not all rows give a size; the values are once, few, many and, for expanded clones, a class.

TRBJ1-2 11 - - TRBV6-1 TGTGCCAGCAGGGCGGCCTATGGCTACACCTTC CASRAAYGYTF
TRBJ1-2 15 TRBD1 - TRBV28 TGTGCCAGCAGTCCGTGGACAGGGGGTGACTATGGCTACACCTTC CASSPWTGGDYGYTF
TRBJ1-2 13 - - TRBV20-1 TGCAGTGCGAGAGGATGGAGGGTGGATGGCTACACCTTC CSARGWRVDGYTF
TRBJ2-2 18 TRBD2 many TRBV7-2 TGTGCCAGCAGCTTAGCGTTTGTGTCTAGCGGGAACACCGGGGAGCTGTTTTTT CASSLAFVSSGNTGELFF
TRBJ2-7 14 - many TRBV7-2 TGTGCCAGCAGCCCGCTAACTCTGGGGTACGAGCAGTACTTC CASSPLTLGYEQYF
TRBJ2-1 13 - - TRBV5-4 TGTGCCAGCAGCCCCGTGGGGGGAAATGAGCAGTTCTTC CASSPVGGNEQFF
TRBJ2-2 16 - few TRBV7-9 TGTGCCAGCAGCTTAGGTTCGGCGGGGGCCAACGGGGAGCTGTTTTTT CASSLGSAGANGELFF
TRBJ1-5 15 - - TRBV9 TGTGCCAGCAGCCCCTCAGGTTCGGGGAATCAGCCCCAGCATTTT CASSPSGSGNQPQHF
TRBJ2-5 17 - many TRBV12-3/TRBV12-4 TGTGCCAGCAGTTTAGCGCAAGCGACCCGTCAGGGAAAGACCCAGTACTTC CASSLAQATRQGKTQYF
TRBJ1-1 14 - many TRBV10-3 TGTGCCATCAGTGAGATAGGCGGGAACACTGAAGCTTTCTTT CAISEIGGNTEAFF
TRBJ2-3 12 - - TRBV2 TGTGCCAGCAGTGTGTCTGCAGATACGCAGTATTTT CASSVSADTQYF
TRBJ1-6 15 - few TRBV6-1 TGTGCCAGCAGTGCCACAGCTCAGGAGAATTCACCCCTCCACTTT CASSATAQENSPLHF
TRBJ2-3 15 TRBD1 many TRBV2 TGTGCCAGCAGCCGACAGGGGGCGAGTGCAGATACGCAGTATTTT CASSRQGASADTQYF
TRBJ1-6 14 - few TRBV12-3/TRBV12-4 TGTGCCAGCAGTCCGACGGTTAATAATTCACCCCTCCACTTT CASSPTVNNSPLHF
TRBJ2-3 14 - many TRBV5-1 TGCGCCAGTGGTGAACGGGCGACCATCGATACGCAGTATTTT CASGERATIDTQYF
TRBJ1-1 11 TRBD1 - TRBV27 TGTGCCAGCAGTCAACACAGGGGGGCTTTCTTT CASSQHRGAFF
TRBJ1-5 14 TRBD1 - TRBV5-1 TGCGCCAGCAGTGCCGGGACAGGGATTCAGCCCCAGCATTTT CASSAGTGIQPQHF
TRBJ1-4 13 - - TRBV30 TGTGCCTGGAGAACAGGGTGGGGTGAAAAACTGTTTTTT CAWRTGWGEKLFF
TRBJ1-4 14 - few TRBV5-1 TGCGCCAGCAGCTTGGCCCCTCAGCCTGAAAAACTGTTTTTT CASSLAPQPEKLFF
TRBJ2-1 14 TRBD2 many TRBV20-1 TGCAGTGCCCGGGGGGGAGGCCTTGTGGATGAGCAGTTCTTC CSARGGGLVDEQFF
TRBJ1-1 15 - many TRBV11-2 TGTGCCAGCAGCCCGAGTGCAGGGATGAACACTGAAGCTTTCTTT CASSPSAGMNTEAFF
TRBJ2-1 15 TRBD2 - TRBV28 TGTGCCAGCAGTTTGCAGACTAGCGGTGGTAATGAGCAGTTCTTC CASSLQTSGGNEQFF
TRBJ2-5 16 TRBD2 many TRBV10-3 TGTGCCATCAGTGAGTCGTTAGCGGGGGCCGGTGAGACCCAGTACTTC CAISESLAGAGETQYF
TRBJ1-5 15 TRBD1 many TRBV12-3/TRBV12-4 TGTGCCAGCAGTAAAAACCAGGGGGGGGAGCAGCCCCAGCATTTT CASSKNQGGEQPQHF
TRBJ2-5 14 TRBD2 - TRBV28 TGTGCCAGCCTGCGGGGGGGGGGGCCGGAGACCCAGTACTTC CASLRGGGPETQYF
TRBJ2-5 18 TRBD2 many TRBV20-1 TGCAGTGCTATGACGAGGACTAGCGCCGGAGCGCTCCAAGAGACCCAGTACTTC CSAMTRTSAGALQETQYF